This TCR beta chain was identified during a study of a mutant IDH1 vaccine in newly diagnosed glioma. On the study more broadly: A roughly 60% male, approximately 38% female split and a mean age of approximately 38 years characterized treated patients.

To note about this clone: Its specificity is unknown.

The repertoire was sequenced with immunoSEQ multiplex PCR; TCRdb's copy has only in-frame clones and lacks some. The sample yields 50,000 to 65,000 clones, approximately 87% seen once. Time point given: week 23, last vaccination. In every dose of vaccine, 300 ug of mutant IDH1 20-mer peptide was given alongside topical imiquimod. Donor tumors were new WHO grade 3 or 4 IDH1-mutant, ATRX-lost astrocytomas. V shed 8 bases and J shed 2 bases, with 13 bases lying between them. The CDR3 is 14 residues long. CDR1 is SGHTA, CDR2 FQGNSA, per germline. The source material was PBMCs, sampled from a glioma patient whose treatment included an IDH1 peptide vaccine. V usage is TRBV7-2 and J usage is TRBJ1-3; tentatively, D is TRBD1 (5 bases). The clonotype comes from a man in his forties with glioma. The chain's CDR3 is CASRQQVAGNTIYF. In nucleotides, the CDR3 is TGTGCCAGCCGGCAACAGGTCGCTGGAAACACCATATATTTT. Combining the CDR3 with reference TRBV7-2 and TRBJ1-3 gives the whole variable domain GAGVSQSPSNKVTEKGKDVELRCDPISGHTALYWYRQSLGQGLEFLIYFQGNSAPDKSGLPSDRFSAERTGGSVSTLTIQRTQQEDSAVYLCASRQQVAGNTIYFGEGSWLTVV.